These 8 T cell receptor beta chains originate from one sample sequenced in a study of breast tumors, draining lymph nodes, adjacent tissues. Breast cancer patients provided tissue from their axillary draining lymph nodes. TCRdb itself ran the multiplex PCR reads through MiXCR, one entry per CDR3 protein. The sample has about 150,000 distinct CDR3 sequences, approximately 32% seen once. Specimen: axillary lymph node tissue. The receptors come from a female donor with breast cancer. Some clones in this sample may be carry-over from other donors' samples.

In its sample, this clonotype was seen many times. The chain links TRBV5-5 to TRBJ1-5, with D possibly being TRBD1 (5 bases). Germline V gives CDR1 SGHKS, CDR2 YYEKEE (reference sequence). V gave up 4 bases and J gave up 0 bases, with 11 bases separating them. This CDR3 is 15 amino acids long. The CDR3 sequence is CASSLTVYSNQPQHF. CDR3 coding DNA: TGTGCCAGCAGCCTGACAGTCTATAGCAATCAGCCCCAGCATTTT.

In its sample, this clonotype was seen many times. The V call is TRBV20-1, the J call TRBJ2-1; 8 nucleotides line up with TRBD2. From germline, CDR1 is DFQATT and CDR2 SNEGSKA (reference sequence). This CDR3 is built from 15 residues. V was pared by 0 bases and J by 7 bases, with 8 bases of the junction left unmatched. The CDR3 here is CSARDPGPGGNEQFF. The CDR3, as DNA: TGCAGTGCTAGAGATCCGGGCCCGGGGGGGAATGAGCAGTTCTTC.

V gene TRBV7-6 combines with J gene TRBJ2-7; no clear D gene. The V and J ends lost 8 bases and 3 bases respectively, with 20 bases between them. Germline V gene lookup returns CDR1 SGHVS and CDR2 FNYEAQ. The CDR3 has 15 residues. Here the CDR3 DNA reads TGTGCCAGCGGCGCTGACCGAAGTAGGGTCTACGAGCAGTACTTC. Its protein is CASGADRSRVYEQYF.

This clonotype was picked up many times. This chain uses TRBV30 with TRBJ1-4; 7 bases match TRBD1. V lost 1 base to trimming and J lost 4 bases; unmatched junction nucleotides: 0. The CDR3 is 13 amino acids. Germline lookup yields CDR1 GTSNPN and CDR2 SVGIG (reference sequence). This CDR3 is CAWSGQGNEKLFF. In nucleotides, the CDR3 is TGTGCCTGGAGTGGACAGGGTAATGAAAAACTGTTTTTT.

This chain connects TRBV6-2 or TRBV6-3 to TRBJ1-2, with 7 positions matching TRBD1. The trim removed 0 bases at V and 8 bases at J, leaving 9 bases unmatched. The CDR3 is made up of 15 amino acids. The germline CDR1 and CDR2 sequences are MNHEY and SVGEGT. The CDR3 DNA is TGTGCCAGCAGTTACTCGATTGCGACAGGGAACGGCTACACCTTC. This codes for CASSYSIATGNGYTF.

This clonotype was seen just once. The CDR3 ends on some other residue instead of the conserved phenylalanine or tryptophan, so this is likely a read error. It is unclear where the CDR3 begins or ends on the DNA, so no DNA is shown, and the CDR3 is as TCRdb lists it. The CDR3 is CASRTQGAINTGELFS. The gene calls are TRBV12-3 or TRBV12-4 and TRBJ2-2; the table's D call, TRBD1, has no DNA check behind it. The CDR3 numbers 16 amino acids, ends counted.

This clonotype was seen a handful of times. The chain employs TRBV27 and TRBJ2-3; D could derive from TRBD1 or TRBD2 (6 bases each). The CDR3 spans 17 residues. Germline V lookup: CDR1 MNHEY, CDR2 SMNVEV (reference sequence). Trimming removed 7 bases from V and 0 bases from J, with 20 bases in between. The CDR3 reads CASKKFSGASSTDTQYF. The CDR3 DNA sequence: TGTGCCAGCAAAAAGTTTTCGGGGGCCTCTAGCACAGATACGCAGTATTTT.

This clonotype was counted at least ten times. J is TRBJ2-3 and V is TRBV7-2; 7 bases line up with TRBD1. Germline V CDR1 and CDR2: SGHTA, FQGNSA. V shed 5 bases, J shed 4 bases, and the junction held 9 bases outside the gene matches. The CDR3 runs to 15 residues. CDR3 sequence reads: CASSIRTGRADTQYF. The CDR3, as DNA: TGTGCCAGCAGCATCCGGACAGGTCGGGCAGATACGCAGTATTTT.